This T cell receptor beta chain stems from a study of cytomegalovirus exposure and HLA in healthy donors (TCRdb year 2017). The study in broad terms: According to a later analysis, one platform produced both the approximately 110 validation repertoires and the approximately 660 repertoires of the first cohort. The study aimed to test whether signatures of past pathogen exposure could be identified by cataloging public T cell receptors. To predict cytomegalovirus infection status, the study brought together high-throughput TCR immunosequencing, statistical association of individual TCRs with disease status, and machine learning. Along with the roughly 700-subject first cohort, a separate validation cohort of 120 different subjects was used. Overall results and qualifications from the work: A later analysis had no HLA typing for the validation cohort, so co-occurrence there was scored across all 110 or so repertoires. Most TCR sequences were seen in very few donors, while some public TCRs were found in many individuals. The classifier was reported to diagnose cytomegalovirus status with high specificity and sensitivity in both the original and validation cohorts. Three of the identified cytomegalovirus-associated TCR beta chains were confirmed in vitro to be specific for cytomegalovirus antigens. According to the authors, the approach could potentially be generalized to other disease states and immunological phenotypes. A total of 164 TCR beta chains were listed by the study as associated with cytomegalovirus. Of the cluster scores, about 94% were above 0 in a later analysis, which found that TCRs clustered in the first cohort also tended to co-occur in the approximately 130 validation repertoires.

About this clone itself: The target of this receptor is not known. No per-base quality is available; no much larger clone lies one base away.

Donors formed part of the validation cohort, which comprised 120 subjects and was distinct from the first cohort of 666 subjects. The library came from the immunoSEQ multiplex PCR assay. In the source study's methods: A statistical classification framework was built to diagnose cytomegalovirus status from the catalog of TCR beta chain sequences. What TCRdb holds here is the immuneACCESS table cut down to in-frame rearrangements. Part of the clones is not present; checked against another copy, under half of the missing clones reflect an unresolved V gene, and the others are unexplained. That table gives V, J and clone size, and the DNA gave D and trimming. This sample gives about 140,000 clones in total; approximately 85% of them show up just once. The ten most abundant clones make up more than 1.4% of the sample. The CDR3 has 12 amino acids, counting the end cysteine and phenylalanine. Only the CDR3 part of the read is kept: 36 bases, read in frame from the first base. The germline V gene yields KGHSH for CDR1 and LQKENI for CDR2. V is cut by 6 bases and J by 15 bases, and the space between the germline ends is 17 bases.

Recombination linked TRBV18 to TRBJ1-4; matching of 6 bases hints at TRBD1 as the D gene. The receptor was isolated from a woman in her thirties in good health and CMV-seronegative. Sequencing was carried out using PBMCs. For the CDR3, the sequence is CASSLPTGVLFF. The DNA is TGTGCCAGCTCCCTACCGACAGGTGTTTTGTTTTTT.